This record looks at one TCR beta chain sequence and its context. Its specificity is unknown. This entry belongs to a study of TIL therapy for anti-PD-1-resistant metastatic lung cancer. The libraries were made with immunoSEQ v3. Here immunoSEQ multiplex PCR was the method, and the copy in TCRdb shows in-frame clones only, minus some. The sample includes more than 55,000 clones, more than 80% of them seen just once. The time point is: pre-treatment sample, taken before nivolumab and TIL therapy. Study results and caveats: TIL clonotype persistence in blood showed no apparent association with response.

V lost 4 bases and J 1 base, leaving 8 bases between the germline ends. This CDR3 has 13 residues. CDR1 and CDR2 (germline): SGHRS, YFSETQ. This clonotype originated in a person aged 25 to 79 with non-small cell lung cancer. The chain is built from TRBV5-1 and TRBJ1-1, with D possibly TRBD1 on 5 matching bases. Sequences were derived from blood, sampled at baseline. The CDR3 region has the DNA TGCGCCAGCAGCGCGACAGAGAACACTGAAGCTTTCTTT. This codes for CASSATENTEAFF.